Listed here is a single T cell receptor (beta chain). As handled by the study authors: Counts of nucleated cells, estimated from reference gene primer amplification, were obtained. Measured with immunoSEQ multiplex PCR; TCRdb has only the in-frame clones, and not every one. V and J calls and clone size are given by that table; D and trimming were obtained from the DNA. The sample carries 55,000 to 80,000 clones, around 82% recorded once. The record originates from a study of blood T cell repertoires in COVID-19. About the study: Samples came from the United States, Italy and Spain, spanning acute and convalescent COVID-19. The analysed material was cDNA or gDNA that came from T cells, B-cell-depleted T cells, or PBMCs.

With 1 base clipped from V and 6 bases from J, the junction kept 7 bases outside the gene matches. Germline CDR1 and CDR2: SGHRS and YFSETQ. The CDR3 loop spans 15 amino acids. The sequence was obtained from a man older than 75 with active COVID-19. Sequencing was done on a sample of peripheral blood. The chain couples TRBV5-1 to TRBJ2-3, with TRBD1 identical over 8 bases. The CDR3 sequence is CASSLNQGAGDTQYF. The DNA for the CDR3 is TGCGCCAGCAGCTTGAATCAGGGGGCAGGGGATACGCAGTATTTT.